Detailed here is one TCR beta chain. The antigen remains undetermined. The record originates from a study of OX40 agonist ivuxolimab in advanced cancers. Overall study results and limits: Clonal expansion was seen in CD4+ and CD8+ blood T cells by week 6 at 0.1 to 3.0 mg/kg.

Sampling times: baseline, cycle 4 day 1, cycle 7 day 1. Method: immunoSEQ multiplex PCR; TCRdb's copy keeps in-frame clones and lacks some. The data hold around 67,000 clones, with approximately 90% observed a single time. V was pared by 10 bases and J by 6 bases, with 15 bases between. Germline CDR1 reads SGHNT; CDR2 reads YYREEE (reference sequence). The CDR3 is made up of 12 amino acids. Sequenced here: CD4+ or CD8+ T cells sorted from blood, sampled in a trial of the OX40 agonist ivuxolimab. This chain uses TRBV5-4 with TRBJ2-3; possible D gene TRBD1, 6 bases. The TCR originated in an adult with an advanced solid tumor such as melanoma, head and neck, liver or kidney cancer. CDR3 loop: CAVQGSLDTQYF. CDR3 DNA: TGTGCCGTACAGGGATCTCTGGATACGCAGTATTTT. Full variable domain (rest looked up from reference TRBV5-4 and TRBJ2-3): ETGVTQSPTHLIKTRGQQVTLRCSSQSGHNTVSWYQQALGQGPQFIFQYYREEENGRGNFPPRFSGLQFPNYSSELNVNALELDDSALYLCAVQGSLDTQYFGPGTRLTVL.